A single sample gave rise to the 18 T cell receptor beta chains below, sequenced in a study of blood T cell repertoires in COVID-19 (dated by TCRdb to the early 2020s). The protocol used for the library was the immunoSEQ multiplex PCR assay. TCRdb provides this immuneACCESS table in a form limited to in-frame rearrangements. Some clones are lacking; in checked studies, under half of them reflect an unresolved V gene, and why the rest are absent is not known. This sample holds under 250,000 clones; 70% to 90% were observed only once. About 1.7% of the sample is taken by the ten largest. The specimen sequenced was PBMCs or T cells enriched from blood (not recorded which). These receptors all stem from a man between 35 and 55 years old who had recovered from COVID-19.

V and J are TRBV7-2 and TRBJ2-5; 8 bases are shared with TRBD1. Germline lookup yields CDR1 SGHTA and CDR2 FQGNSA. Germline trimming cut 1 base from V and 5 bases from J; bases unmatched to any gene: 6. The CDR3 loop spans 15 amino acids. The CDR3, as DNA: TGTGCCAGCAGCTTAGACAGGGGGGATAGGGAGACCCAGTACTTC. Translated, it gives CASSLDRGDRETQYF.

The V call is TRBV10-3, the J call TRBJ1-1; 8 positions match TRBD1. The V gene end was trimmed by 4 bases and the J gene end by 2 bases; junction bases not matched to a gene: 3. This CDR3 comprises 14 residues. The germline V gene encodes CDR1 ENHRY and CDR2 SYGVKD. CDR3 in DNA: TGTGCCATCAGTGCAGACAGGGGTAACACTGAAGCTTTCTTT. Translation gives CAISADRGNTEAFF.

The CDR3 nucleotides are TGCGCCAGCAGCCAAGATCAGCTAGCCGGAAGCTCCTACAATGAGCAGTTCTTC. The encoded protein is CASSQDQLAGSSYNEQFF. The chain has TRBV4-1 and TRBJ2-1, with TRBD2 as a possible D gene (5 bases). Trimming left V 0 bases short and J 0 bases short, with 15 bases between. The CDR3 totals 18 residues. The germline V gene encodes CDR1 MGHRA and CDR2 YSYEKL.

The chain uses TRBV5-1 and TRBJ1-1; D may be TRBD1 (5 bases). The CDR3 totals 15 residues. Looked up from germline, CDR1 is SGHRS and CDR2 is YFSETQ. The V and J ends lost 1 base and 5 bases respectively, with 15 bases between them. The CDR3: CASSLYVGKGTEAFF. The DNA for the CDR3 is TGCGCCAGCAGCTTGTACGTGGGGAAGGGGACTGAAGCTTTCTTT.

The chain is built from TRBV10-2 and TRBJ2-7; D may be TRBD1 (5 bases). V was clipped by 3 bases and J by 5 bases, with 11 bases between them. The germline CDR1 and CDR2 sequences are WSHSY and SAAADI. The CDR3 has 13 amino acids. The DNA of the CDR3 is TGCGCCAGCAGTGAAGCAGGGTCGAACGAGCAGTACTTC. This gives the protein CASSEAGSNEQYF.

A single count supports this clone. The V call is TRBV7-2, the J call TRBJ1-5; D is uncertain. Deletions cut 1 base from V and 0 bases from J, with 7 bases between. The CDR3 loop spans 15 amino acids. The germline V gene encodes CDR1 SGHTA and CDR2 FQGNSA. CDR3 in amino acids: CASSLVLYSNQPQHF. DNA for the CDR3: TGTGCCAGCAGCTTAGTTTTATATAGCAATCAGCCCCAGCATTTT.

J is TRBJ1-5 and V is TRBV7-8; D remains ambiguous. The CDR3 contains 13 residues. Germline V gene data show CDR1 as SGHVS and CDR2 as FQNEAQ. V was trimmed by 2 bases and J by 3 bases, leaving 5 bases between them. DNA for the CDR3: TGTGCCAGCAGCTTACAAATCAATCAGCCCCAGCATTTT. Translating it yields CASSLQINQPQHF.

The chain has TRBV5-1 and TRBJ2-5; D might be TRBD1 (7 bases). The CDR3 loop spans 15 amino acids. Trimming took 4 bases from V and 7 from J, leaving 20 bases between them. Germline CDR1 and CDR2: SGHRS and YFSETQ. CDR3: CASSRPEGAPGTQYF. The CDR3 nucleotides are TGCGCCAGCAGCAGACCGGAGGGGGCGCCCGGGACCCAGTACTTC.

The J gene is TRBJ2-7, the V gene TRBV25-1; possibly TRBD2 for D (5 bases). Germline CDR1 reads MGHDK; CDR2 reads SYGVNS. The V gene lost 2 bases and the J gene lost 3 bases, with 11 bases spanning the gap. The CDR3 is made up of 14 amino acids. In DNA, the CDR3 is TGTGCCAGCAGTGAAGACCGGGAATACTACGAGCAGTACTTC. The encoded protein is CASSEDREYYEQYF.

The chain carries TRBV9 and TRBJ2-5; 11 bases fit TRBD2. V trimming: 0 bases; J trimming: 6 bases; junction bases outside the gene matches: 13. The CDR3 is made up of 18 amino acids. Germline CDR1 and CDR2: SGDLS and YYNGEE. CDR3 region: CASSVAKGSGGGQQTQYF. For the CDR3, the DNA is TGTGCCAGCAGCGTAGCTAAAGGTAGCGGGGGGGGCCAGCAGACCCAGTACTTC.

The genes are TRBV27 and TRBJ1-1; TRBD1 matches at 7 bases. This CDR3 region has 14 residues. CDR1 is MNHEY and CDR2 is SMNVEV in the germline V gene (reference sequence). With V trimmed by 1 base and J by 8 bases, 7 bases remained unmatched. The CDR3: CASSLYGTVSEAFF. As DNA, the CDR3 is TGTGCCAGCAGTTTATACGGGACAGTTTCCGAAGCTTTCTTT.

The chain employs TRBV5-1 and TRBJ2-7, with 7 bases aligning to TRBD2. This CDR3 is built from 13 residues. J lost 5 bases, V lost 1 base, and 3 bases had no gene match. In germline, CDR1 is SGHRS, CDR2 YFSETQ. CDR3 amino acids: CASSLRTRDEQYF. The DNA for the CDR3 is TGCGCCAGCAGCTTGAGGACTAGGGACGAGCAGTACTTC.

This clone was counted at least ten times. The V and J genes are TRBV9 and TRBJ1-2, with D perhaps matching TRBD1 (6 bases). The CDR3 totals 15 residues. V lost 0 bases to trimming and J lost 6 bases, with 15 bases between them. Germline V gives CDR1 SGDLS, CDR2 YYNGEE. CDR3 nucleotide sequence: TGTGCCAGCAGCGTAGACCCTACAGGGTATAATGGCTACACCTTC. Its protein product is CASSVDPTGYNGYTF.

This clone was found a few times. The gene calls are TRBV6-2 or TRBV6-3 and TRBJ2-7; 11 bases are shared with TRBD2. CDR3 length: 15 residues. From germline, CDR1 is MNHEY and CDR2 SVGEGT. The trim removed 4 bases at V and 1 base at J, leaving 3 bases unmatched. The CDR3 loop is CASSSLAGGSYEQYF. As DNA, the CDR3 is TGTGCCAGCAGTTCTCTAGCGGGGGGATCCTACGAGCAGTACTTC.

J is TRBJ1-2 and V is TRBV5-1; D remains ambiguous. V lost 0 bases and J 8 bases, leaving 14 bases between the germline ends. The germline V gene encodes CDR1 SGHRS and CDR2 YFSETQ. This CDR3 has 14 residues. The CDR3 DNA reads TGCGCCAGCAGCTTGGCCGGGCAGGAGGCAGGCTACACCTTC. Translating it yields CASSLAGQEAGYTF.

This clone was detected a few times. The genes are TRBV7-6 and TRBJ1-1; D uncertain. Germline CDR1 reads SGHVS; CDR2 reads FNYEAQ. The CDR3 covers 15 residues. Trimming took 6 bases from V and 0 from J, leaving 14 bases between them. The CDR3 loop reads CASSQSRLLNTEAFF. CDR3 nucleotide sequence: TGTGCCAGCAGTCAAAGCAGACTGCTGAACACTGAAGCTTTCTTT.

The chain recombines TRBV7-9 with TRBJ2-7; 14 bases line up with TRBD2. The CDR3 totals 14 residues. Germline V gene lookup returns CDR1 SEHNR and CDR2 FQNEAQ (reference sequence). Trimming removed 5 bases from V and 11 bases from J; junction bases left unmatched: 8. The CDR3 here is CASSPGLAGGWEYF. In nucleotides, the CDR3 is TGTGCCAGCAGCCCAGGACTAGCGGGGGGTTGGGAGTACTTC.

The rearrangement links TRBV5-4 to TRBJ1-4; 7 positions match TRBD1. V trimming: 3 bases; J trimming: 4 bases; junction bases outside the gene matches: 6. Per germline, CDR1 SGHNT and CDR2 YYREEE (reference sequence). This CDR3 is 15 amino acids long. The CDR3 DNA reads as TGTGCCAGCAGCTCTGCCAGGGGGGATAATGAAAAACTGTTTTTT. Residues: CASSSARGDNEKLFF.